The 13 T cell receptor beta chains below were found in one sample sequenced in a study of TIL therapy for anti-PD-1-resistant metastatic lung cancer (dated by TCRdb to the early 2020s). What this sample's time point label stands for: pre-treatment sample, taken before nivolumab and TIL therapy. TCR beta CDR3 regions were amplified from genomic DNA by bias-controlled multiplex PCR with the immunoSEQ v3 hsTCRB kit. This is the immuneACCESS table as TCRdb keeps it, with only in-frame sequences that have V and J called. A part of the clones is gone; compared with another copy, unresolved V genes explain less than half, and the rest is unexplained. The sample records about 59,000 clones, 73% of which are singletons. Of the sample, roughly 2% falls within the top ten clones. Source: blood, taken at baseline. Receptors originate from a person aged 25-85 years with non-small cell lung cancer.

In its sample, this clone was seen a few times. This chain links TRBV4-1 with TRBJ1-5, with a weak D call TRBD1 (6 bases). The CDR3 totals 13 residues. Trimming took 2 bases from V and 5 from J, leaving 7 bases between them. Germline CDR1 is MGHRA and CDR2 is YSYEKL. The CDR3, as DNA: TGCGCCAGCAGCCAATGGACAGATCAGCCCCAGCATTTT. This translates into CASSQWTDQPQHF.

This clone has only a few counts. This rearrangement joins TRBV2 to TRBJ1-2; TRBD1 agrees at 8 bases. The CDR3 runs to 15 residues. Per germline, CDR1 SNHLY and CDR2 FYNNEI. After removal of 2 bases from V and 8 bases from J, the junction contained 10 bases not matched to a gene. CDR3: CASSEIPGTGRGYTF. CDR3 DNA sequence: TGTGCCAGCAGTGAAATCCCCGGGACAGGAAGAGGCTACACCTTC.

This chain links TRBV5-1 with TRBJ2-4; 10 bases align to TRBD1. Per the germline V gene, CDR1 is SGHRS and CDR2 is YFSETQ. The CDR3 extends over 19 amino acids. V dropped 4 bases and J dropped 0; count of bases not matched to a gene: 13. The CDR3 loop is CASSPEGTGVKIAKNIQYF. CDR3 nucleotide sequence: TGCGCCAGCAGCCCGGAGGGGACAGGGGTAAAAATAGCCAAAAACATTCAGTACTTC.

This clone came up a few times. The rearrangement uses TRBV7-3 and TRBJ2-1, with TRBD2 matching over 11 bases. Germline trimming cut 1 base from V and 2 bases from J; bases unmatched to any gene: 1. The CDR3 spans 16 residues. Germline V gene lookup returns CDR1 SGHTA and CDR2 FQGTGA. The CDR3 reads CASSLIAGGTYNEQFF. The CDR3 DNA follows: TGTGCCAGCAGCTTAATAGCGGGAGGGACCTACAATGAGCAGTTCTTC. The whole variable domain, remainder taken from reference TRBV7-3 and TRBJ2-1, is GAGVSQTPSNKVTEKGKYVELRCDPISGHTALYWYRQSLGQGPEFLIYFQGTGAADDSGLPNDRFFAVRPEGSVSTLKIQRTERGDSAVYLCASSLIAGGTYNEQFFGPGTRLTVL.

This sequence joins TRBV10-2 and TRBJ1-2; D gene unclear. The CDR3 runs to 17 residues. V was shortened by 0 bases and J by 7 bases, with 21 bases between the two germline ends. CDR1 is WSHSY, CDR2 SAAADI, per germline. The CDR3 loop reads CASSESEWEGTSSGYTF. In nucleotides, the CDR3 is TGCGCCAGCAGTGAGTCAGAATGGGAGGGAACTTCCTCTGGCTACACCTTC.

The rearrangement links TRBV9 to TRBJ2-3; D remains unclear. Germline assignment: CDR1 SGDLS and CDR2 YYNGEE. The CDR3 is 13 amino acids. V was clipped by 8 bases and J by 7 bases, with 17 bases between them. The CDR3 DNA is TGTGCCAGTTTTTTCCCGGATCGCAATACGCAGTATTTT. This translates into CASFFPDRNTQYF.

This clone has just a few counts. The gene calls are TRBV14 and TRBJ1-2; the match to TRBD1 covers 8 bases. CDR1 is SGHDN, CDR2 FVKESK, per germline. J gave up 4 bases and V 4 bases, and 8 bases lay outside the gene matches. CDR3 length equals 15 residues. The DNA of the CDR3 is TGTGCCAGCAGCCGATGGACAGGGTGGCTCTATGGCTACACCTTC. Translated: CASSRWTGWLYGYTF.

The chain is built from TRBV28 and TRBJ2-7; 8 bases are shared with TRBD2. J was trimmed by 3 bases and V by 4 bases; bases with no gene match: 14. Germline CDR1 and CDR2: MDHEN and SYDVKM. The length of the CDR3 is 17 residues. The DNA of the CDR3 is TGTGCCAGCAGTTCGGCCGGGGGGGGCTCTAATTACTACGAGCAGTACTTC. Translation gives CASSSAGGGSNYYEQYF.

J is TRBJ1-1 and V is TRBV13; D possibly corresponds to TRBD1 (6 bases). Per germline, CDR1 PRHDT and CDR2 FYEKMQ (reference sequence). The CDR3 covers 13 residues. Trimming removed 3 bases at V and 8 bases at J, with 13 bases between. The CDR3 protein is CASSFMSDSEAFF. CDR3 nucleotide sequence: TGTGCCAGCAGCTTTATGTCGGACAGCGAAGCTTTCTTT. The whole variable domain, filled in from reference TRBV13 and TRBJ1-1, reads AAGVIQSPRHLIKEKRETATLKCYPIPRHDTVYWYQQGPGQDPQFLISFYEKMQSDKGSIPDRFSAQQFSDYHSELNMSSLELGDSALYFCASSFMSDSEAFFGQGTRLTVV.

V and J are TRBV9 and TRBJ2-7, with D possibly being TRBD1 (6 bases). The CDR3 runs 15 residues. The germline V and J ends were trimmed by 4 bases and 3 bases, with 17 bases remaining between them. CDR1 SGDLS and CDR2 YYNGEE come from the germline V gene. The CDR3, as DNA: TGTGCCAGCAGCAGTACCGGGACACCTTTCTACGAGCAGTACTTC. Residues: CASSSTGTPFYEQYF.

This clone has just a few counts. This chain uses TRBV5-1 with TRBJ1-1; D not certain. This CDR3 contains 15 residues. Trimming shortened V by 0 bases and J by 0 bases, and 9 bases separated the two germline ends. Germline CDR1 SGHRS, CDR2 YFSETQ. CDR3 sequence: CASSLAAGLNTEAFF. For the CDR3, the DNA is TGCGCCAGCAGCTTGGCGGCAGGACTGAACACTGAAGCTTTCTTT.

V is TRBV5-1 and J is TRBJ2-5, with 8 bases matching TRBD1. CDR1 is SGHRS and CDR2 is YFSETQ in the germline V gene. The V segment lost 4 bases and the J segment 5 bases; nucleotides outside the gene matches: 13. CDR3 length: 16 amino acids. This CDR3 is CASSRGRGLMEETQYF. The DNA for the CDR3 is TGCGCCAGCAGCCGCGGCAGGGGGCTTATGGAGGAGACCCAGTACTTC.

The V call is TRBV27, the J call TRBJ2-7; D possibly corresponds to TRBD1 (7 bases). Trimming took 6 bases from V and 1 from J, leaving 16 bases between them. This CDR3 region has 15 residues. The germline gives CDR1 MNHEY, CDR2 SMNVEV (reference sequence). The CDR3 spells CASSYRGGSSYEQYF. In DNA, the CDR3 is TGTGCCAGCAGCTACAGGGGAGGTAGTTCCTACGAGCAGTACTTC.